What follows is one TCR beta chain and its context. What it recognizes is unknown. This record belongs to a study of shared clonotypes between healthy human individuals. Study outcomes and limitations: Naive subsets generally had larger estimated richness than memory subsets.

Measured with immunoSEQ multiplex PCR; TCRdb has only the in-frame clones, and not every one. The data contain 2 million to 2.5 million clones, 90% to 97% of them singletons. Per germline, CDR1 MGHRA and CDR2 YSYEKL. J gave up 4 bases and V 4 bases, and 9 bases lay outside the gene matches. The CDR3 loop spans 18 amino acids. The sequence was collected from a man younger than 35 in good health. The rearrangement uses TRBV4-1 and TRBJ2-3, with 15 bases lining up with TRBD2. The sequenced sample was naive CD4+ T cells sorted from blood. Subset defined: CD45RA+ positively selected. The CDR3 is CASSLRTSGGAEADTQYF. In nucleotides, the CDR3 is TGCGCCAGCAGCCTAAGGACTAGCGGGGGGGCCGAAGCAGATACGCAGTATTTT.